One sample yielded the 28 T cell receptor beta chains listed below, sequenced in a study of blood T cell repertoires in COVID-19. TCRdb's table, derived via immunoSEQ multiplex PCR, lists solely in-frame clones and lacks some. The profile shows approximately 240,000 clones, approximately 90% of them singletons. The sequenced sample consisted of PBMCs or T cells enriched from blood (not recorded which). The receptor set was obtained from a young woman who had recovered from COVID-19.

The rearrangement uses TRBV3-1 (or the pseudogene TRBV3-2) and TRBJ1-2; the D is unclear. Germline V CDR1 and CDR2: LGHDT, YNNKEL (reference sequence). The V and J ends lost 3 bases and 7 bases respectively, with 15 bases between them. The CDR3 consists of 14 residues. The chain's CDR3 is CASSHSRVFSGYTF. The CDR3 nucleotides are TGTGCCAGCAGCCATTCTCGGGTTTTCTCTGGCTACACCTTC.

The chain combines TRBV9 with TRBJ1-1; D is possibly TRBD1 (6 bases). CDR3 length equals 15 residues. Germline lookup yields CDR1 SGDLS and CDR2 YYNGEE. Trimming removed 1 base from V and 0 bases from J, with 10 bases in between. The CDR3 coding sequence is TGTGCCAGCAGCGTACAGGGGATGATGAACACTGAAGCTTTCTTT. Protein product: CASSVQGMMNTEAFF. Full variable domain (rest looked up from reference TRBV9 and TRBJ1-1): DSGVTQTPKHLITATGQRVTLRCSPRSGDLSVYWYQQSLDQGLQFLIQYYNGEERAKGNILERFSAQQFPDLHSELNLSSLELGDSALYFCASSVQGMMNTEAFFGQGTRLTVV.

This clone occurred a few times. CDR3 in DNA: TGTGCCAGCAGCCGTCAGAATCAGCCCCAGCATTTT. It codes for CASSRQNQPQHF. V and J are TRBV14 and TRBJ1-5; D not certain. CDR3 length: 12 residues. The germline V gene has CDR1 SGHDN and CDR2 FVKESK. The ends were cut back, 4 bases at V and 4 bases at J, with 5 bases in the middle.

The genes are TRBV4-2 and TRBJ1-1, with D possibly matching TRBD1 (5 bases). The CDR3 totals 13 residues. V was pared by 4 bases and J by 4 bases, with 10 bases between. CDR1 is LGHNA and CDR2 is YNFKEQ in the germline V gene. The CDR3 is CASSRVGGTEAFF. Here the CDR3 DNA reads TGTGCCAGCAGCCGAGTGGGGGGCACTGAAGCTTTCTTT.

This clone has just one count. The V gene is TRBV10-3, the J gene TRBJ2-2; the D gene is possibly TRBD2 (5 bases). V shed 6 bases and J shed 7 bases, with 9 bases lying between them. CDR1 and CDR2 from the germline V gene are ENHRY and SYGVKD. There are 12 residues in the CDR3. The CDR3 loop is CAIRRAGGELFF. The CDR3 DNA reads as TGTGCCATCAGGAGGGCGGGCGGGGAGCTGTTTTTT.

The chain joins TRBV11-2 to TRBJ1-2; a weak D match, TRBD1 (6 bases). This CDR3 comprises 13 residues. The V and J ends lost 5 bases and 4 bases respectively, with 11 bases between them. Looked up from germline, CDR1 is SGHAT and CDR2 is FQNNGV. DNA for the CDR3: TGTGCCAGCAGCGCGGACAGAGTCTATGGCTACACCTTC. It yields the protein CASSADRVYGYTF.

This chain connects TRBV2 to TRBJ2-7; tentatively, D is TRBD2 (6 bases). Germline V CDR1 and CDR2: SNHLY, FYNNEI. CDR3 size: 13 residues. V lost 8 bases and J 2 bases, leaving 13 bases between the germline ends. CDR3 residues: CASWEASPYEQYF. For the CDR3, the DNA is TGTGCCAGCTGGGAGGCTTCGCCCTACGAGCAGTACTTC.

The chain carries TRBV4-1 and TRBJ2-7; 8 nucleotides match TRBD1. This CDR3 contains 16 residues. Germline CDR1 and CDR2: MGHRA and YSYEKL. V lost 3 bases, J lost 0 bases, and 7 bases stayed unmatched. This CDR3 reads CASSQDGQGISYEQYF. The CDR3 DNA follows: TGCGCCAGCAGCCAGGACGGACAGGGAATCTCCTACGAGCAGTACTTC.

The rearrangement uses TRBV5-1 and TRBJ2-1; 10 nucleotides line up with TRBD2. The CDR3 sequence is 15 residues long. Germline CDR1 and CDR2: SGHRS and YFSETQ. J was trimmed by 8 bases and V by 1 base; bases with no gene match: 6. Here the CDR3 reads CASSLSSGGADEQFF. CDR3 in DNA: TGCGCCAGCAGCTTGTCCAGCGGGGGGGCAGATGAGCAGTTCTTC. The full variable domain, its missing parts supplied by reference TRBV5-1 and TRBJ2-1, is KAGVTQTPRYLIKTRGQQVTLSCSPISGHRSVSWYQQTPGQGLQFLFEYFSETQRNKGNFPGRFSGRQFSNSRSEMNVSTLELGDSALYLCASSLSSGGADEQFFGPGTRLTVL.

The gene calls are TRBV7-9 and TRBJ1-4, with D perhaps TRBD1 (5 bases). V lost 6 bases and J lost 2, with 16 bases in between. This CDR3 has 16 amino acids. Germline CDR1 SEHNR, CDR2 FQNEAQ (reference sequence). The CDR3 DNA reads as TGTGCCAGCAGTACAAACTTCCGGGGGACTAATGAAAAACTGTTTTTT. This sequence encodes CASSTNFRGTNEKLFF.

The sample holds a few counts of this clone. The rearrangement links TRBV7-2 to TRBJ2-7; TRBD2 is a possible D gene (6 bases). The V end was cut by 1 base, the J end by 0 bases, with 13 bases between. The CDR3 is made up of 16 amino acids. In germline, CDR1 is SGHTA, CDR2 FQGNSA. The CDR3: CASSLDGGASSYEQYF. The CDR3 DNA sequence: TGTGCCAGCAGCTTAGATGGAGGGGCCAGCTCCTACGAGCAGTACTTC.

J is TRBJ1-5 and V is TRBV5-8; 9 positions match TRBD1. V lost 3 bases to trimming and J lost 6 bases; unmatched junction nucleotides: 7. CDR1 SGHTS and CDR2 YDEGEE come from the germline V gene. The CDR3 is 15 amino acids. The CDR3 protein is CASSWGQGISQPQHF. The CDR3 DNA is TGTGCCAGCAGCTGGGGACAGGGAATATCTCAGCCCCAGCATTTT.

V gene TRBV6-5 combines with J gene TRBJ2-5; D is possibly TRBD1 (8 bases). This CDR3 comprises 14 residues. Germline V CDR1 and CDR2: MNHEY, SVGAGI. Trimming left V 2 bases short and J 5 bases short, with 12 bases between. The chain's CDR3 is CASSYGQGGETQYF. The CDR3 nucleotides read TGTGCCAGCAGTTACGGACAGGGAGGGGAGACCCAGTACTTC.

The CDR3 sequence is CASSFPNTDTQYF. CDR3 nucleotides: TGTGCCAGCAGCTTCCCTAACACAGATACGCAGTATTTT. J is TRBJ2-3 and V is TRBV7-2; D gene ambiguous. The CDR3 totals 13 residues. CDR1 is SGHTA, CDR2 FQGNSA, per germline. V was pared by 3 bases and J by 2 bases, with 6 bases between.

This chain connects TRBV1 to TRBJ1-6; the table's D call of TRBD1 was not tested on the DNA. TRBV1 is annotated as a pseudogene. This CDR3 is built from 16 residues. This chain's CDR3 is CTSSREAGQEDSPLHF. CDR3 sequence (DNA): TGCACCAGCAGCCGTGAGGCGGGACAGGAGGATTCACCCCTCCACTTT.

The V call is TRBV11-2, the J call TRBJ1-6, with 10 nucleotides matching TRBD1. CDR3 length: 13 amino acids. Germline V CDR1 and CDR2: SGHAT, FQNNGV. Trimming at V came to 6 bases and at J to 9 bases, leaving 2 bases not matched to a gene. Here the CDR3 reads CASRRTGGSPLHF. The CDR3 DNA reads TGTGCCAGCAGACGGACAGGGGGTTCACCCCTCCACTTT.

V is TRBV3-1 (or the pseudogene TRBV3-2) and J is TRBJ2-3; TRBD2 matches 13 bases. The CDR3 extends over 18 amino acids. After removal of 4 bases from V and 0 bases from J, the junction contained 7 bases not matched to a gene. Germline CDR1 is LGHDT and CDR2 is YNNKEL (reference sequence). Here the CDR3 DNA reads TGTGCCAGCAGCCCTGGGACTAGCGGGGCGCTTAGCACAGATACGCAGTATTTT. Translated, it gives CASSPGTSGALSTDTQYF.

This chain links TRBV7-9 with TRBJ2-5; 10 bases are shared with TRBD1. The CDR3 runs 17 residues. The V gene's germline CDR1 is SEHNR and CDR2 FQNEAQ (reference sequence). The ends lost 6 bases at V and 7 bases at J; junction bases unmatched: 17. The CDR3 coding sequence is TGTGCCAGCAGACCCACTCCCGGGACAGGGGCCGTTCGGACCCAGTACTTC. Protein product: CASRPTPGTGAVRTQYF.

V is TRBV11-3 and J is TRBJ2-5; TRBD1 matches 7 bases. Germline lookup yields CDR1 SGHNT and CDR2 YENEEA. Trimming at V came to 5 bases and at J to 5 bases, leaving 17 bases not matched to a gene. The CDR3 covers 17 residues. The CDR3 nucleotides read TGTGCCAGCAGCCCCCGACAGGGCCTGTGTTTTAGGGAGACCCAGTACTTC. This sequence encodes CASSPRQGLCFRETQYF.

The chain joins TRBV14 to TRBJ1-1; D is perhaps TRBD1 (5 bases). The CDR3 spans 12 residues. Per the germline V gene, CDR1 is SGHDN and CDR2 is FVKESK. Trimming removed 4 bases at V and 7 bases at J, with 10 bases between. The CDR3 DNA sequence: TGTGCCAGCAGCCTGGGGCCGGTTGAAGCTTTCTTT. Translated: CASSLGPVEAFF.

V gene TRBV29-1 combines with J gene TRBJ1-1; maybe TRBD1 (6 bases). Per germline, CDR1 SQVTM and CDR2 ANQGSEA. This CDR3 has 13 amino acids. Trimming left V 6 bases short and J 4 bases short, with 15 bases between. CDR3 nucleotides: TGCAGCGTCCGAGCAGGGGTTGGCACTGAAGCTTTCTTT. Translating it yields CSVRAGVGTEAFF.

The chain uses TRBV10-3 and TRBJ1-1, with D possibly being TRBD1 (5 bases). The CDR3 runs 13 residues. Germline values: CDR1 ENHRY, CDR2 SYGVKD. The V end lost 10 bases, the J end lost 4 bases, and 16 bases lay between the germline ends. CDR3 sequence (DNA): TGTGCCACCTGGGGCGCGGTTGGCACTGAAGCTTTCTTT. Encoded protein: CATWGAVGTEAFF.

In DNA form, the CDR3 reads TGCGCCAGCAGCCAAGAGGGCCGCCAAGCTTTCTTT. Residues: CASSQEGRQAFF. The rearrangement links TRBV4-3 to TRBJ1-1; D call uncertain. Germline V gene data show CDR1 as LGHNA and CDR2 as YSLEER. V lost 0 bases to trimming and J lost 9 bases, with 8 bases between them. This CDR3 is built from 12 residues.

The genes are TRBV11-3 and TRBJ1-1; D perhaps matches TRBD1 (5 bases). Trimming took 5 bases from V and 6 from J, leaving 19 bases between them. The CDR3 loop spans 15 amino acids. The germline V gene has CDR1 SGHNT and CDR2 YENEEA. This chain's CDR3 is CASSAAYRTVAEAFF. For the CDR3, the DNA is TGTGCCAGCAGCGCGGCATACAGGACGGTCGCTGAAGCTTTCTTT.

In this sample, this clone turned up once. This chain connects TRBV6-5 to TRBJ2-2; D remains ambiguous. Trimming took 9 bases from V and 6 from J, leaving 14 bases between them. The CDR3 sequence is 13 residues long. Germline CDR1 and CDR2: MNHEY and SVGAGI. In DNA form, the CDR3 reads TGTGCCAGTGGCGGATTAGCATCCGGGGAGCTGTTTTTT. Translated, it gives CASGGLASGELFF.

The chain couples TRBV9 to TRBJ2-1; 13 nucleotides agree with TRBD2. The J segment lost 6 bases and the V segment lost 5 bases, leaving 5 bases of the junction unmatched. CDR3 length: 15 amino acids. Germline CDR1 is SGDLS and CDR2 is YYNGEE. CDR3 sequence (DNA): TGTGCCAGCAGTAGGACTAGCGGGAGTCGCAATGAGCAGTTCTTC. Translating it yields CASSRTSGSRNEQFF.

Here the CDR3 reads CASSPPGQRWQGSPGYTF. The CDR3 DNA is TGTGCCAGCTCACCACCGGGGCAGAGGTGGCAGGGAAGTCCTGGCTACACCTTC. The chain couples TRBV18 to TRBJ1-2; maybe TRBD1 (5 bases). The CDR3 sequence is 18 residues long. Trimming removed 0 bases from V and 7 bases from J, with 24 bases in between. Germline V gene lookup returns CDR1 KGHSH and CDR2 LQKENI.

The chain employs TRBV2 and TRBJ2-2; 8 bases line up with TRBD1. This CDR3 is 12 amino acids long. Germline assignment: CDR1 SNHLY and CDR2 FYNNEI. Germline trimming cut 6 bases from V and 6 bases from J; bases unmatched to any gene: 0. The CDR3 spells CASRTGAGELFF. CDR3 DNA sequence: TGTGCCAGCAGGACAGGGGCCGGGGAGCTGTTTTTT. Full variable domain (rest looked up from reference TRBV2 and TRBJ2-2): EPEVTQTPSHQVTQMGQEVILRCVPISNHLYFYWYRQILGQKVEFLVSFYNNEISEKSEIFDDQFSVERPDGSNFTLKIRSTKLEDSAMYFCASRTGAGELFFGEGSRLTVL.